These 20 T cell receptor beta chains came from one sample sequenced in a study of shared clonotypes between healthy human individuals. The table came from immunoSEQ multiplex PCR; TCRdb's copy has only in-frame clones and leaves some out. The table lists 1.4 million or so clones, 98% of them singletons. Specimen: naive CD4+ T cells sorted from blood. Specified subset: CD45RA+ positively selected. These receptors were taken from a man aged 25 to 40 in good health.

As regards this clone: This sample includes further DNA sequences coding for the same CDR3. The CDR3: CASSLAADYEQYF. CDR3 nucleotide sequence: TGTGCCAGCAGCTTAGCGGCGGACTACGAGCAGTACTTC. V usage is TRBV7-2 and J usage is TRBJ2-7, with D hard to call. Germline CDR1 SGHTA, CDR2 FQGNSA. This CDR3 is built from 13 residues. With 0 bases removed from V and 3 bases from J, the gap between germline ends came to 6 bases.

The genes are TRBV30 and TRBJ1-1; 7 positions agree with TRBD1. Unmatched junction bases numbered 4, after V lost 2 bases and J lost 4 bases. The CDR3 has 13 amino acids. Germline V gene lookup returns CDR1 GTSNPN and CDR2 SVGIG (reference sequence). CDR3 sequence reads: CAWSSGGFTEAFF. As DNA, the CDR3 is TGTGCCTGGAGTTCAGGGGGATTCACTGAAGCTTTCTTT.

The V and J genes are TRBV5-4 and TRBJ1-2; D gene ambiguous. V lost 2 bases, J lost 4 bases, and 12 bases lay in between. The CDR3 extends over 14 amino acids. The germline CDR1 and CDR2 sequences are SGHNT and YYREEE (reference sequence). The CDR3 reads CASSFGSRPYGYTF. CDR3 in DNA: TGTGCCAGCAGCTTCGGTTCCAGGCCCTATGGCTACACCTTC.

This rearrangement joins TRBV2 to TRBJ2-1; 9 bases are shared with TRBD2. The ends lost 6 bases at V and 4 bases at J; junction bases unmatched: 7. Germline V CDR1 and CDR2: SNHLY, FYNNEI. The CDR3 runs 15 residues. CDR3 protein: CASSALAGPYNEQFF. The CDR3 coding sequence is TGTGCCAGCAGCGCGCTAGCGGGACCGTACAATGAGCAGTTCTTC.

The chain couples TRBV28 to TRBJ1-5; 7 bases match TRBD1. Germline lookup yields CDR1 MDHEN and CDR2 SYDVKM. The V and J ends lost 8 bases and 5 bases, in that order; junction bases with no gene match: 12. This CDR3 is 15 amino acids long. The CDR3 DNA reads TGTGCCAGCGCGAATGGGGGAGGGGGCCATCAGCCCCAGCATTTT. Amino acid sequence: CASANGGGGHQPQHF.

The chain links TRBV29-1 to TRBJ2-7; the match to TRBD2 covers 16 bases. The CDR3 extends over 15 amino acids. V dropped 4 bases and J dropped 5; count of bases not matched to a gene: 5. CDR1 and CDR2 (germline): SQVTM, ANQGSEA. CDR3 amino acids: CSVGGGLAGGDEQYF. CDR3 DNA sequence: TGCAGCGTTGGAGGGGGACTAGCGGGAGGGGACGAGCAGTACTTC.

This clone appeared once. The chain is built from TRBV9 and TRBJ2-3, with TRBD2 identical over 11 bases. J was trimmed by 2 bases and V by 1 base; bases with no gene match: 6. There are 17 residues in the CDR3. The germline V gene encodes CDR1 SGDLS and CDR2 YYNGEE. CDR3: CASSVTGTSGFTDTQYF. In nucleotides, the CDR3 is TGTGCCAGCAGCGTAACTGGGACTAGCGGATTCACAGATACGCAGTATTTT.

The chain couples TRBV5-1 to TRBJ2-4; 8 bases map to TRBD2. CDR1 is SGHRS and CDR2 is YFSETQ in the germline V gene. The CDR3 covers 15 residues. Unmatched junction bases numbered 5, after V lost 1 base and J lost 5 bases. The CDR3 DNA follows: TGCGCCAGCAGCTTGTGGACGGGAGGGGAAAACATTCAGTACTTC. Translated, it gives CASSLWTGGENIQYF.

As DNA, the CDR3 is TGTGCCAGCTCACCACGCGGACTAGCGGGTTTCGAGCAGTACTTC. It yields the protein CASSPRGLAGFEQYF. This chain uses TRBV18 with TRBJ2-7, with 11 bases lining up with TRBD2. This CDR3 has 15 residues. V lost 1 base and J lost 6; bases outside the gene matches: 5. Germline-derived CDR1 and CDR2 are KGHSH and LQKENI.

The count of this clone is one. This chain uses TRBV4-3 with TRBJ2-1; D call uncertain. The CDR3 consists of 15 residues. V lost 2 bases and J 8 bases, leaving 16 bases between the germline ends. Germline values: CDR1 LGHNA, CDR2 YSLEER. Here the CDR3 DNA reads TGCGCCAGCAGCCAAACTAAGTCGTGGAGTTATGAGCAGTTCTTC. It codes for CASSQTKSWSYEQFF.

The chain employs TRBV5-1 and TRBJ2-1; possibly TRBD1 for D (5 bases). Germline V gives CDR1 SGHRS, CDR2 YFSETQ. V was clipped by 6 bases and J by 2 bases, with 27 bases between them. CDR3 length equals 19 residues. CDR3 DNA: TGCGCCAGCACCTCCCAGGGTAGCAACAGAAAGGTTCCCTACAATGAGCAGTTCTTC. It encodes CASTSQGSNRKVPYNEQFF.

The V gene is TRBV10-3, the J gene TRBJ2-3, with 8 bases that match TRBD2. Germline V gene data show CDR1 as ENHRY and CDR2 as SYGVKD. V gave up 3 bases and J gave up 0 bases; unmatched junction bases: 5. This CDR3 contains 16 residues. The CDR3 region has the DNA TGTGCCATCAGTGACACCGCTAGCGGGAGCACAGATACGCAGTATTTT. Translated, it gives CAISDTASGSTDTQYF.

The V call is TRBV15, the J call TRBJ2-5, with 9 bases lining up with TRBD2. The length of the CDR3 is 16 residues. Germline lookup yields CDR1 LNHNV and CDR2 YYDKDF (reference sequence). The ends lost 4 bases at V and 3 bases at J; junction bases unmatched: 9. CDR3 DNA: TGTGCCACCAGCAATACGCACGGCGGGAGGGAAGAGACCCAGTACTTC. Its protein is CATSNTHGGREETQYF.

To note about this clone: Other DNA sequences from this sample encode an identical CDR3 as well. The chain employs TRBV27 and TRBJ2-7, with 10 bases identical to TRBD1. Looked up from germline, CDR1 is MNHEY and CDR2 is SMNVEV (reference sequence). CDR3 length equals 14 residues. The ends lost 4 bases at V and 4 bases at J; junction bases unmatched: 4. This CDR3 reads CASSSRDRGYEQYF. The CDR3 region has the DNA TGTGCCAGCAGTTCCCGGGACAGGGGTTACGAGCAGTACTTC.

The chain couples TRBV15 to TRBJ1-2; D is possibly TRBD1 (6 bases). This CDR3 comprises 16 residues. Trimming removed 0 bases from V and 2 bases from J, with 13 bases in between. Germline CDR1 is LNHNV and CDR2 is YYDKDF (reference sequence). The CDR3 spells CATSRDGGQLNYGYTF. The CDR3 DNA is TGTGCCACCAGCAGAGATGGGGGGCAGCTAAACTATGGCTACACCTTC.

This chain connects TRBV10-2 to TRBJ2-2; 14 bases fit TRBD2. Trimming removed 8 bases from V and 4 bases from J; junction bases left unmatched: 6. CDR1 is WSHSY and CDR2 is SAAADI in the germline V gene. This CDR3 spans 16 amino acids. The CDR3 sequence: CASGQGLAGATGELFF. CDR3 nucleotide sequence: TGCGCCAGCGGGCAGGGACTAGCGGGAGCCACCGGGGAGCTGTTTTTT.

The rearrangement joins TRBV6-5 to TRBJ1-5, with D perhaps TRBD1 (6 bases). The length of the CDR3 is 14 residues. Germline V gene data show CDR1 as MNHEY and CDR2 as SVGAGI. V lost 8 bases and J 1 base, leaving 12 bases between the germline ends. DNA for the CDR3: TGTGCCAGCTCCGGACAGAGGAGCAATCAGCCCCAGCATTTT. This gives the protein CASSGQRSNQPQHF.

This clone has just one count. This sequence joins TRBV19 and TRBJ2-7; D remains unclear. CDR3 length equals 13 residues. From germline, CDR1 is LNHDA and CDR2 SQIVND (reference sequence). The V end lost 5 bases, the J end lost 6 bases, and 14 bases lay between the germline ends. The DNA of the CDR3 is TGTGCCAGTAGTGCCCAGGCGGCAGTCGAGCAGTACTTC. Translation gives CASSAQAAVEQYF.

The chain is built from TRBV9 and TRBJ2-7, with TRBD2 matching over 12 bases. CDR1 is SGDLS, CDR2 YYNGEE, per germline. The V and J ends lost 2 bases and 4 bases, in that order; junction bases with no gene match: 10. The CDR3 runs to 17 residues. CDR3 protein: CASSVGPGLAGSYEQYF. In DNA form, the CDR3 reads TGTGCCAGCAGCGTCGGCCCAGGACTAGCGGGGTCATACGAGCAGTACTTC.

The chain links TRBV6-6 to TRBJ2-3; 7 bases are a match to TRBD2. Per the germline V gene, CDR1 is MNHNY and CDR2 is SVGAGI (reference sequence). CDR3 size: 14 residues. After removal of 7 bases from V and 0 bases from J, the junction contained 4 bases not matched to a gene. CDR3 sequence (DNA): TGTGCCAGCACGGCGGGAGCTAGCACAGATACGCAGTATTTT. Its protein is CASTAGASTDTQYF.